Listed here are 4 T cell receptor beta chains from one sample, sequenced in a study of blood T cell repertoires in COVID-19. Produced via immunoSEQ multiplex PCR; TCRdb's table is partial and in-frame only. The data contain 75,000 to 95,000 clones, about 88% of them singletons. Sequencing was carried out using peripheral blood. The source is a human donor in a cohort sampled during active COVID-19.

The genes are TRBV5-4 and TRBJ1-1; 7 bases align to TRBD1. The CDR3 spans 15 residues. Looked up from germline, CDR1 is SGHNT and CDR2 is YYREEE (reference sequence). V was clipped by 4 bases and J by 1 base; unmatched bases: 7. DNA of the CDR3: TGTGCCAGCAGCGTACCAGGGGGGAAGAACACTGAAGCTTTCTTT. It encodes CASSVPGGKNTEAFF.

This chain links TRBV28 with TRBJ2-7; tentative D call: TRBD2 (6 bases). Germline V lookup: CDR1 MDHEN, CDR2 SYDVKM. The V and J ends lost 8 bases and 1 base respectively, with 18 bases between them. CDR3 length: 15 amino acids. The CDR3 loop is CASSVEGRGSYEQYF. The CDR3 DNA reads TGTGCCAGCTCCGTTGAGGGTCGGGGGTCCTACGAGCAGTACTTC.

The V and J genes are TRBV27 and TRBJ2-7; TRBD1 matches at 9 bases. With V trimmed by 1 base and J by 4 bases, 8 bases remained unmatched. This CDR3 is built from 16 residues. The germline gives CDR1 MNHEY, CDR2 SMNVEV (reference sequence). DNA for the CDR3: TGTGCCAGCAGTTTATATGGGGGACAGGGATTGTACGAGCAGTACTTC. Its translation: CASSLYGGQGLYEQYF.

The rearrangement joins TRBV5-4 to TRBJ2-5, with 8 positions matching TRBD2. The CDR3 sequence is 13 residues long. After removal of 2 bases from V and 3 bases from J, the junction contained 0 bases not matched to a gene. Germline CDR1 reads SGHNT; CDR2 reads YYREEE (reference sequence). CDR3 region: CASSFGGEETQYF. CDR3 bases: TGTGCCAGCAGCTTCGGGGGGGAAGAGACCCAGTACTTC.